Described below is a single T cell receptor beta chain sequence and its context. This clonotype was seen ten or more times. Its binding antigen is unknown. Base quality data are lacking; no much larger clone is found one base away. From the cysteine through the phenylalanine, the CDR3 covers 11 amino acids. The CDR3 DNA has 33 bases and is translated from base 1. CDR1 and CDR2, per the germline V gene (reference sequence), are MNHEY and SMNVEV. V is reduced by 6 bases and J by 9 bases, leaving a spacing of 8 bases between them. A case-control design nested within a healthcare worker cohort in London, UK, was used, with weekly nasopharyngeal swab PCR tests and blood sampling performed. Healthcare workers were recruited during the week of the UK lockdown, between 23 and 31 March 2020, and followed weekly for up to about 15 weeks. Libraries were built with 5' RACE. TCRdb lists the instrument as NextSeq 500. The TCR library protocol attached unique molecular identifiers to individual cDNA molecules to correct for sequencing error and PCR bias. Both TCR alpha and beta chains were sequenced, and tight co-correlation was observed between alpha and beta sequence abundances in each sample. The study's own analysis went as follows. V gene, J gene and CDR3 annotation of TCR sequences was performed with Decombinator V4. Expanded TCRs were defined as changing significantly between any two time points under a Poisson model with p below 0.0001. TCR abundances were normalised to the total number of TCRs sequenced per sample and were expressed as counts per million. MAIT TCRs were defined by TRAV1-2 paired with TRAJ12, TRAJ20 or TRAJ33, and iNKT TCRs by TRAV10 paired with TRAJ18. A search of VDJdb, accessed on 1 November 2021, was run for TCRs annotated to CMV, EBV and SARS-CoV-2, with TCRs annotated for multiple antigens excluded. TCRdb reprocessing: public reads trimmed at Q25 with fastp, clones called with MiXCR, in-frame beta chains kept. Here each entry gathers all rows of one CDR3 protein and keeps the most common genes and DNA. These V and J calls originate from TCRdb's pipeline instead of the authors' own analysis. For this sample there are approximately 85,000 distinct CDR3 sequences; roughly 12% appear just once. The top ten constitute approximately 7% of the sample.

This entry comes from a study of early T cells in non-severe SARS-CoV-2 infection (dated by TCRdb to about 2021). Regarding the research as a whole: Bulk RNA from unsorted whole blood was used for TCR sequencing, so alpha and beta chains could not be paired.

Results the study describes overall, beyond this receptor: VDJdb matching was skewed toward anti-spike CD8 responses and likely underestimated virus-specific expansions, missing private and CD4 specificities.

Sequencing used whole blood. Recombination joined TRBV27 with TRBJ2-2; tentative D gene TRBD1, with 5 bases matching. This TCR came from an adult who was a healthcare worker with PCR-confirmed SARS-CoV-2 infection or an uninfected control (not recorded which). The encoded CDR3 is CASSRERELFF. The DNA is TGTGCCAGCAGCAGGGAACGGGAGCTGTTTTTT.